This TCR beta chain stems from a study of breast tumors, draining lymph nodes, adjacent tissues. TCRdb recomputed calls from the multiplex PCR reads with MiXCR, one row per CDR3 protein. The sample yields roughly 70,000 distinct CDR3 sequences, around two fifths seen once. Trimming cost V 2 bases and J 5 bases, with 12 bases left between them. This CDR3 region has 13 residues. Germline values: CDR1 DFQATT, CDR2 SNEGSKA (reference sequence). Points on this clonotype: Its specificity is unknown.

Overall study results and limits: Data only fit, rather than demonstrated, lymph node origin of most tumor T cells. The data were judged consistent with most tumor T cells coming from lymph node and expanding in tumor. Tumor repertoires ranked between lymph nodes and nontumor tissue in diversity, with V and J gene preferences.

The chain has TRBV20-1 and TRBJ2-5, with D unresolved. The source material was breast tumor tissue. The sequence came from a female donor with breast cancer. Some clones in this sample may be carry-over from other donors' samples. CDR3 coding DNA: TGCAGTGCTAGATCTACCCCCCGGGAGACCCAGTACTTC. It codes for CSARSTPRETQYF.